The 19 T cell receptor beta chains in this list originate from one sample, sequenced in a study of OX40 agonist ivuxolimab in advanced cancers. Assay: immunoSEQ multiplex PCR; the TCRdb copy retains only in-frame clones and omits some. Counted here are some 40,000 clones, 90% to 95% occurring once; the ten biggest clones make up approximately 22%. The starting material was CD4+ or CD8+ T cells sorted from blood, obtained in a trial of the OX40 agonist ivuxolimab. These receptors all come from an adult with an advanced solid tumor such as melanoma, head and neck, liver or kidney cancer.

The rearrangement uses TRBV19 and TRBJ2-1; perhaps TRBD1 as D (5 bases). V was cut by 5 bases and J by 7 bases, with 12 bases left in between. Germline CDR1 and CDR2: LNHDA and SQIVND (reference sequence). This CDR3 region has 13 residues. In nucleotides, the CDR3 is TGTGCCAGTAGTTCACTCCAGGGAAATGAGCAGTTCTTC. Translation gives CASSSLQGNEQFF.

This chain uses TRBV30 with TRBJ2-1; weak D call: TRBD2 (6 bases). The CDR3 covers 14 residues. The germline V gene has CDR1 GTSNPN and CDR2 SVGIG (reference sequence). V shed 3 bases and J shed 6 bases, with 15 bases lying between them. CDR3 in amino acids: CAWSNLGLINEQFF. The CDR3 DNA follows: TGTGCCTGGAGCAACCTAGGACTAATCAATGAGCAGTTCTTC.

The chain carries TRBV7-9 and TRBJ2-5, with D possibly called TRBD1 or TRBD2 (5 bases each). CDR1 SEHNR and CDR2 FQNEAQ come from the germline V gene (reference sequence). This CDR3 region has 14 residues. V lost 3 bases and J lost 4, with 12 bases in between. CDR3 nucleotide sequence: TGTGCCAGCAGCTTTATTACGGGGCCAGAGACCCAGTACTTC. Amino acids: CASSFITGPETQYF.

The CDR3 spells CASSQVGLLGNEQFF. In nucleotides, the CDR3 is TGTGCCAGCAGCCAAGTAGGGTTGCTGGGCAATGAGCAGTTCTTC. V is TRBV14 and J is TRBJ2-1; D is undetermined. Trimming took off 1 base at V and 6 bases at J, with 13 bases between the two ends. The CDR3 spans 15 residues. Germline values: CDR1 SGHDN, CDR2 FVKESK.

The J gene is TRBJ2-1, the V gene TRBV28; the D call may be TRBD1 or TRBD2 (5 bases each). The V and J ends lost 6 bases and 0 bases respectively, with 12 bases between them. The CDR3 contains 15 residues. In germline, CDR1 is MDHEN, CDR2 SYDVKM. CDR3 nucleotide sequence: TGTGCCAGCAGCTGGGGGTTCACCTCCTACAATGAGCAGTTCTTC. This translates into CASSWGFTSYNEQFF.

V and J are TRBV10-3 and TRBJ2-7, with D possibly being TRBD1 or TRBD2 (6 bases each). V lost 4 bases, J lost 5 bases, and 21 bases lay in between. CDR3 length: 16 amino acids. The V gene's germline CDR1 is ENHRY and CDR2 SYGVKD. The CDR3 bases are TGTGCCATCAGTGCCGGGGGCGCAGGGCCCTTCCACGAGCAGTACTTC. Protein sequence: CAISAGGAGPFHEQYF.

This chain connects TRBV27 to TRBJ2-3; 7 bases fit TRBD2. Trimming took 2 bases from V and 3 from J; bases not matched to a gene: 2. CDR3 length equals 14 residues. CDR1 and CDR2 from the germline V gene are MNHEY and SMNVEV (reference sequence). The DNA for the CDR3 is TGTGCCAGCAGTTTAGGGCGGGGGACAGATACGCAGTATTTT. Its protein is CASSLGRGTDTQYF.

The CDR3 reads CASSLTGAQGDTQYF. CDR3 bases: TGTGCCAGCAGCCTGACAGGGGCTCAGGGAGATACGCAGTATTTT. The V and J genes are TRBV7-2 and TRBJ2-3; 8 positions agree with TRBD1. The V segment lost 5 bases and the J segment 5 bases; nucleotides outside the gene matches: 9. The CDR3 has 15 amino acids. The germline V gene has CDR1 SGHTA and CDR2 FQGNSA.

This sequence joins TRBV7-8 and TRBJ1-2; maybe TRBD1 (6 bases). The ends were cut back, 1 base at V and 4 bases at J, with 16 bases in the middle. The CDR3 is 16 amino acids. CDR1 SGHVS and CDR2 FQNEAQ come from the germline V gene. In nucleotides, the CDR3 is TGTGCCAGCAGCTTAGTCGGAAGAGGGGGAAGCTATGGCTACACCTTC. This sequence encodes CASSLVGRGGSYGYTF.

This rearrangement joins TRBV28 to TRBJ2-1, with 10 positions matching TRBD2. The CDR3 is 16 amino acids. Trimming cost V 5 bases and J 0 bases; bases outside gene matches: 4. The germline CDR1 and CDR2 sequences are MDHEN and SYDVKM. CDR3 protein: CASSQRTSGSYNEQFF. The CDR3 DNA reads TGTGCCAGCAGTCAACGGACTAGCGGCTCCTACAATGAGCAGTTCTTC.

The chain recombines TRBV11-1 with TRBJ1-2; the match to TRBD1 covers 8 bases. Germline loops: CDR1 SGHAT, CDR2 FQDESV (reference sequence). V trimming: 5 bases; J trimming: 4 bases; junction bases outside the gene matches: 6. CDR3 length: 14 amino acids. This chain's CDR3 is CASSPGTGVYGYTF. The CDR3 DNA reads as TGTGCCAGCAGCCCTGGGACAGGTGTCTATGGCTACACCTTC.

V usage is TRBV28 and J usage is TRBJ2-7; 7 bases match TRBD1. The CDR3 totals 14 residues. Germline loops: CDR1 MDHEN, CDR2 SYDVKM. Trimming cost V 5 bases and J 1 base; bases outside gene matches: 5. CDR3 coding DNA: TGTGCCAGCAGTCTTAACAGGGGATCCTACGAGCAGTACTTC. It encodes CASSLNRGSYEQYF.

The chain has TRBV5-1 and TRBJ1-2, with 7 bases that match TRBD1. Germline V lookup: CDR1 SGHRS, CDR2 YFSETQ. CDR3 length: 14 amino acids. V was clipped by 2 bases and J by 7 bases; unmatched bases: 8. As DNA, the CDR3 is TGCGCCAGCAGCTTCGGGACAGCGGGGCCTGGCTACACCTTC. Translating it yields CASSFGTAGPGYTF.

The chain has TRBV25-1 and TRBJ2-3, with 9 bases that match TRBD2. The germline CDR1 and CDR2 sequences are MGHDK and SYGVNS. V shed 6 bases, J shed 5 bases, and the junction held 18 bases outside the gene matches. The CDR3 is 18 amino acids. CDR3 sequence: CASSDTEGREGRLDTQYF. The CDR3 DNA follows: TGTGCCAGCAGCGACACCGAGGGGCGGGAGGGCCGGTTAGATACGCAGTATTTT.

A single count supports this clone. This sequence joins TRBV28 and TRBJ1-1; weak D call: TRBD1 (5 bases). CDR1 is MDHEN, CDR2 SYDVKM, per germline. V gave up 6 bases and J gave up 4 bases, with 15 bases separating them. The CDR3 has 14 residues. The CDR3 is CASRLGRGSTEAFF. CDR3 DNA: TGTGCCAGCAGGCTAGGGCGGGGGAGCACTGAAGCTTTCTTT.

This clone has just a few counts. The chain couples TRBV11-3 to TRBJ2-5; 7 bases match TRBD2. This CDR3 contains 15 residues. CDR1 is SGHNT and CDR2 is YENEEA in the germline V gene. Trimming removed 5 bases from V and 3 bases from J; junction bases left unmatched: 9. The CDR3 DNA sequence: TGTGCCAGCAGCGACTCGAGCGGGGAAGAAGAGACCCAGTACTTC. The encoded protein is CASSDSSGEEETQYF.

The gene calls are TRBV28 and TRBJ1-2, with unresolved D. Germline CDR1 and CDR2: MDHEN and SYDVKM. Deletions cut 6 bases from V and 4 bases from J, with 9 bases between. This CDR3 region has 12 residues. CDR3 sequence: CASRRKTYGYTF. CDR3 DNA: TGTGCCAGCAGACGAAAGACCTATGGCTACACCTTC.

The J gene is TRBJ2-3, the V gene TRBV7-2; no clear D gene. The germline V gene has CDR1 SGHTA and CDR2 FQGNSA. There are 14 residues in the CDR3. V lost 4 bases and J lost 5, with 13 bases in between. The DNA for the CDR3 is TGTGCCAGCAGCTGGGGTAGGGTCCGAGATACGCAGTATTTT. Translating gives CASSWGRVRDTQYF.

This clone has only a few counts. The gene calls are TRBV29-1 and TRBJ2-3; 14 bases fit TRBD2. The CDR3 sequence is 14 residues long. The V gene's germline CDR1 is SQVTM and CDR2 ANQGSEA. J gave up 4 bases and V 7 bases, and 4 bases lay outside the gene matches. CDR3: CSAGTSGSSDTQYF. Here the CDR3 DNA reads TGCAGCGCCGGGACTAGCGGGAGTTCAGATACGCAGTATTTT.